This record concerns one TCR beta chain sequence. Its antigen is still unknown. The sample comes from a study of Graves' ophthalmopathy and Graves' hyperthyroidism. Regarding the study as a whole: Ophthalmopathy progression cases were predicted by the model with 55% to 71% sensitivity and 72.22% specificity. Most clonotypes expanded in thyroid above 0.001 frequency were present in blood too.

Transcripts of RNA were the source for amplifying TCR beta CDR3 regions. Second-round multiplex PCR followed a first-round RT-PCR using HTBI primers. TCRdb ran MiXCR on the multiplex PCR reads and lists one entry per CDR3 protein. The sample consists of 300,000 to 400,000 distinct CDR3 sequences, about a sixth of them appearing once. Germline-derived CDR1 and CDR2 are MNHEY and SVGAGI. This CDR3 comprises 17 residues. V was cut by 0 bases and J by 0 bases, with 12 bases left in between. Hyperthyroidism patients, aged 18 to 65, were newly diagnosed, under 2 months' duration. Each diagnosis was determined on the basis of clinical symptoms, serum thyroxine, TRAb, thyroid ultrasound and orbital computed tomography.

V and J are TRBV6-5 and TRBJ2-1; tentative D call: TRBD2 (5 bases). Sequencing input: peripheral blood. This receptor was taken from an adult woman with stable Graves' hyperthyroidism. Here the CDR3 reads CASSYSPSPSSYNEQFF. In DNA, the CDR3 is TGTGCCAGCAGTTACTCGCCTAGCCCGAGCTCCTACAATGAGCAGTTCTTC.